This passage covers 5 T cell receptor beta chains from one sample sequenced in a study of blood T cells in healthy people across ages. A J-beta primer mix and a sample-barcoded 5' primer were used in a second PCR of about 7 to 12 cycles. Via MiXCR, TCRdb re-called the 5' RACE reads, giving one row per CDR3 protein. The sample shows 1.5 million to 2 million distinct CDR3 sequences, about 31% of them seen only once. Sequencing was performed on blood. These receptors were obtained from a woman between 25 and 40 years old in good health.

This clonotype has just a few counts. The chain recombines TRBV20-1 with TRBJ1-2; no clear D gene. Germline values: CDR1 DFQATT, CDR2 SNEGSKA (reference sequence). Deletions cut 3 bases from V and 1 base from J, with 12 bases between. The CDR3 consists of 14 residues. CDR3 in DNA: TGCAGTGCTAGCGGATTATGGGTTAACTATGGCTACACCTTC. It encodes CSASGLWVNYGYTF.

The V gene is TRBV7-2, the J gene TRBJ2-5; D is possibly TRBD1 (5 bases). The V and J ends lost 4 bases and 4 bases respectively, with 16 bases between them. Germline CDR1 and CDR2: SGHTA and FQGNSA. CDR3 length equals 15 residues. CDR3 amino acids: CASSWTTGRIETQYF. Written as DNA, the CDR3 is TGTGCCAGCAGCTGGACAACAGGAAGGATAGAGACCCAGTACTTC.

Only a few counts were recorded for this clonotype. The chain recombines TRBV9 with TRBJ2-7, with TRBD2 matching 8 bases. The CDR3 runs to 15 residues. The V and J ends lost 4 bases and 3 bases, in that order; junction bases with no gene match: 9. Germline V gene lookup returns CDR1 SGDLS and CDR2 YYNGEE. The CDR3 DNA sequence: TGTGCCAGCAGCCCCCACCCAGCGGGAGTCTACGAGCAGTACTTC. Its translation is CASSPHPAGVYEQYF.

DNA for the CDR3: TGTGCCAGCAGCTTGGTTGAGGGACTAGCGGTCTTTAGTGGATATACGCAGTATTTT. Encoded protein: CASSLVEGLAVFSGYTQYF. J is TRBJ2-3 and V is TRBV5-5, with 11 bases identical to TRBD2. Germline V CDR1 and CDR2: SGHKS, YYEKEE (reference sequence). V shed 0 bases and J 7 bases; nucleotides not matched to a gene: 16. The CDR3 loop spans 19 amino acids.

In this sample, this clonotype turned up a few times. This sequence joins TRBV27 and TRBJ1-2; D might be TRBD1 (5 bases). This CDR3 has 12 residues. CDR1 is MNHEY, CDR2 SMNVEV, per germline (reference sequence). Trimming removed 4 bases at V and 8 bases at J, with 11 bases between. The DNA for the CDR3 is TGTGCCAGCAGTTCTGGGGGAGGAGGCTACACCTTC. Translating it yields CASSSGGGGYTF.